The entry below describes one TCR beta chain. The antigen is undetermined. Second-dose intervals of approximately 4 or approximately 12 weeks were pooled. This CDR3 contains 16 residues. With 4 bases clipped from V and 5 bases from J, the junction kept 10 bases outside the gene matches. CDR1 SGHRS and CDR2 YFSETQ come from the germline V gene. The sample belongs to a study of T cell responses to AZD1222 COVID-19 vaccine. Study findings and constraints: Donors in the cohort were predominantly white British and more often female, and clonal diversity was possibly underestimated. Increases in Spike-specific TCR breadth and depth were seen after two AZD1222 doses. The repertoires were collected only after the peak T cell response.

TCRdb's table, derived via immunoSEQ multiplex PCR, lists solely in-frame clones and lacks some. The sample lists 70,000 to 75,000 clones, over 70% occurring once. The source of this sequence is an adult who received the AZD1222 COVID-19 vaccine. The sequenced sample was peripheral blood, obtained 28 days after the second AZD1222 dose. The chain couples TRBV5-1 to TRBJ2-7, with 12 bases that match TRBD1. The CDR3 nucleotides are TGCGCCAGCAGCGCAGGGACAGGGGGCTTTATCCACGAGCAGTACTTC. Residues: CASSAGTGGFIHEQYF.